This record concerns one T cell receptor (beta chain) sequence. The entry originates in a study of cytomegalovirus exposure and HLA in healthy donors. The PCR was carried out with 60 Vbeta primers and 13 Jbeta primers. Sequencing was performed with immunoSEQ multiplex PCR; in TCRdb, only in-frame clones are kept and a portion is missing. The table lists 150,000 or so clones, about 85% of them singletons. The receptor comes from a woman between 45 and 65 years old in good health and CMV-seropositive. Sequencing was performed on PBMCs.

DNA of the CDR3: TGTGCCAGCAGTTTAGCGGTAAAGCTTCAGTTCTTC. It specifies CASSLAVKLQFF. The chain combines TRBV28 with TRBJ2-1; D is uncertain. This CDR3 has 12 amino acids. Germline V gene data show CDR1 as MDHEN and CDR2 as SYDVKM. V was trimmed by 2 bases and J by 13 bases, leaving 12 bases between them.